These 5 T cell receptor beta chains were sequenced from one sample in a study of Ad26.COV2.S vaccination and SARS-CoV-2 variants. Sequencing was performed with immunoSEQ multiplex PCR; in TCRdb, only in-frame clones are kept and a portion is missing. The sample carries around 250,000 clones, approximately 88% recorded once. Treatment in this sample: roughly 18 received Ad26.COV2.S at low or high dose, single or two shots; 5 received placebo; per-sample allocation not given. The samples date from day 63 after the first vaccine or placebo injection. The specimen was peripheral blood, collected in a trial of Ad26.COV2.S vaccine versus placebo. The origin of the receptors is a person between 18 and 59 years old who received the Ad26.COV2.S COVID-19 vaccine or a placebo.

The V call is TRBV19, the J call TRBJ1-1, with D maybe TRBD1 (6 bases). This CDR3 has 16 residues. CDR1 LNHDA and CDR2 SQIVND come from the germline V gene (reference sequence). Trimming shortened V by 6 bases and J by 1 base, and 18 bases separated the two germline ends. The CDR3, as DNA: TGTGCCAGTAGATCGCAAGGGGGGGGATCGAACACTGAAGCTTTCTTT. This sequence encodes CASRSQGGGSNTEAFF.

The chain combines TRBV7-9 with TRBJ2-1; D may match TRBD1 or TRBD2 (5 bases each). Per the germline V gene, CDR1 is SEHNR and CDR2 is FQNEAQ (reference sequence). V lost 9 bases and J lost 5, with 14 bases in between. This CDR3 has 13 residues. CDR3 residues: CARDGTAHNEQFF. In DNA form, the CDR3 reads TGTGCCAGAGACGGGACGGCACACAATGAGCAGTTCTTC. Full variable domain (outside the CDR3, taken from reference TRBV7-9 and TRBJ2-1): DTGVSQNPRHKITKRGQNVTFRCDPISEHNRLYWYRQTLGQGPEFLTYFQNEAQLEKSRLLSDRFSAERPKGSFSTLEIQRTEQGDSAMYLCARDGTAHNEQFFGPGTRLTVL.

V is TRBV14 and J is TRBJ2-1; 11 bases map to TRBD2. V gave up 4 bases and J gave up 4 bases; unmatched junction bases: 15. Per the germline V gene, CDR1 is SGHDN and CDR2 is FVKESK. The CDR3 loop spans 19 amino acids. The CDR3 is CASSLLLSTSGRTYNEQFF. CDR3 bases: TGTGCCAGCAGCCTTCTCTTATCCACTAGCGGGAGAACGTACAATGAGCAGTTCTTC.

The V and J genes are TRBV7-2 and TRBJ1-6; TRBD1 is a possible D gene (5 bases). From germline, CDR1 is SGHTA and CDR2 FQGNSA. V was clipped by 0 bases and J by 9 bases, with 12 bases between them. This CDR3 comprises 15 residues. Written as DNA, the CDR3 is TGTGCCAGCAGCTTAGCGGCAGGGAGTGGTTCACCCCTCCACTTT. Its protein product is CASSLAAGSGSPLHF.

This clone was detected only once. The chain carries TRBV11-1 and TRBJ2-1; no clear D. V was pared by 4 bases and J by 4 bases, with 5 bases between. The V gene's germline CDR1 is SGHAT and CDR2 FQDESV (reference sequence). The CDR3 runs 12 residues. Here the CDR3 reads CASSYGYNEQFF. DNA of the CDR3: TGTGCCAGCAGCTACGGATACAATGAGCAGTTCTTC.